These T cell receptor beta chains were read from a single sample in a study of control samples from healthy donors and cancer patients. Repertoires were generated with immunoSEQ multiplex PCR, while TCRdb's copy carries only in-frame clones and drops some. The sample yields roughly 150,000 clones, about 94% seen once. The material sequenced was blood. The receptors derive from a woman in her twenties or thirties in good health. CDR3s include the opening cysteine and the closing phenylalanine or tryptophan. A D gene is named only where the DNA matches it firmly.

TRBV28	-	TRBJ2-1	TGTGCCAGCAGTGCACAAAACTGGCGACGGGGAGGTTGGGGCAATGAGCAGTTCTTC	CASSAQNWRRGGWGNEQFF
TRBV28	TRBD1	TRBJ1-2	TGTGCCAGCAGTCCACAGGGGCGATATGGCTACACCTTC	CASSPQGRYGYTF
TRBV19	-	TRBJ1-2	TGTGCCAGTAGGCGCAACGGTGACGGGGGCTACACCTTC	CASRRNGDGGYTF
TRBV9	-	TRBJ1-1	TGTGCCAGCAGCGTAGTACAGGGTCGGACTGAAGCTTTCTTT	CASSVVQGRTEAFF
TRBV28	-	TRBJ1-6	TGTGCCAGCAGTTTCGGGATAATTAATTCACCCCTCCACTTT	CASSFGIINSPLHF
TRBV28	-	TRBJ1-6	TGTGCCAGCAGCTCTCCAGGGGATTCACCCCTCCACTTT	CASSSPGDSPLHF
TRBV6-2/TRBV6-3	-	TRBJ2-1	TGTGCCAGCAGTTACGTCCCGACGGAGCAGTTCTTC	CASSYVPTEQFF
TRBV4-2	-	TRBJ2-2	TGTGCCAGCAGCCAAGATATAAGGGCGGTTAGGGCCGGGGAGCTGTTTTTT	CASSQDIRAVRAGELFF
TRBV27	-	TRBJ2-2	TGTGCCAGCAAGACTTGGTCCGGGGAGCTGTTTTTT	CASKTWSGELFF
TRBV11-2	-	TRBJ2-1	TGTGCCAGCAGCTTCTTCGAGGGGGTTGGAAATGAGCAGTTCTTC	CASSFFEGVGNEQFF
TRBV6-5	TRBD1	TRBJ1-3	TGTGCCAGCAGTTACTCGGACAGGGTTGGAAACACCATATATTTT	CASSYSDRVGNTIYF
TRBV19	-	TRBJ2-7	TGTGCCAGTAGTATATGGGCCGGGGACGAGCAGTACTTC	CASSIWAGDEQYF
TRBV29-1	-	TRBJ2-5	TGCAGCGTCCCCACTAGGGAAGAGACCCAGTACTTC	CSVPTREETQYF
TRBV28	-	TRBJ1-1	TGTGCCAGCAGTTTTGGAGGGAGCACTGAAGCTTTCTTT	CASSFGGSTEAFF
TRBV5-4	-	TRBJ1-2	TGTGCCAGCAGGTCGGACTACTATGGCTACACCTTC	CASRSDYYGYTF
TRBV28	-	TRBJ2-7	TGTGCCAGCAGTTTGCATTTAGGACACCAGACAATGAACGAGCAGTACTTC	CASSLHLGHQTMNEQYF
TRBV18	-	TRBJ2-1	TGTGCCAGCTCACCAAGGGGAGATGAGCAGTTCTTC	CASSPRGDEQFF
TRBV12-3/TRBV12-4	-	TRBJ2-1	TGTGCCAGCAGTTTAATTGACAATGAGCAGTTCTTC	CASSLIDNEQFF